This paragraph reports one T cell receptor beta chain. Trimming cost V 4 bases and J 2 bases; bases outside gene matches: 8. CDR1 SGHRS and CDR2 YFSETQ come from the germline V gene. The CDR3 sequence is 16 residues long. The table came from immunoSEQ multiplex PCR; TCRdb's copy has only in-frame clones and leaves some out. The profile shows about 320,000 clones, over 70% of them singletons. The data were taken from a study of blood T cell repertoires in COVID-19. Across the study: From the United States, Italy and Spain came samples of acute and convalescent COVID-19.

Two negative PCRs, clearance, or symptom resolution were required of recovered Cohort 3 donors. The specimen was PBMCs or T cells enriched from blood (not recorded which). The chain uses TRBV5-1 and TRBJ2-7; 11 bases are shared with TRBD2. The sequence was obtained from a young man who had recovered from COVID-19. CDR3 coding DNA: TGCGCCAGCAGCCCCACCCTAGCGGGGGGCACCTACGAGCAGTACTTC. This translates into CASSPTLAGGTYEQYF.